The TCR beta chain under discussion was sequenced for a study of blood T cell repertoires in COVID-19 (dated by TCRdb to the early 2020s). Describing the broader study: Samples from collaborators originated in the United States, Italy and Spain and spanned both the acute and convalescent phases of COVID-19. The repertoires were released in a freely available public database meant as a resource for research on the immune response to SARS-CoV-2. The prospective study material was composed of cDNA or gDNA derived from T cells, B-cell-depleted T cells, or PBMCs. Deeply sampled blood TCRbeta repertoires from subjects exposed to, actively infected with, or recovered from COVID-19 were included in the dataset. The samples were drawn from two sources: the first 160 participants of the ongoing ImmuneRACE study, and about 1,300 subjects contributed by 6 global collaborators. HLA class I and class II types, where available, came from metadata supplied by the sample provider rather than from assay-based typing. Sample metadata almost always included a de-identified subject ID, COVID-19 status, age in years and sex.

Including cysteine and phenylalanine, the CDR3 has 15 amino acids. The kept DNA is CDR3 alone, 45 bases in frame from the first base. V is reduced by 4 bases and J by 6 bases, leaving a spacing of 18 bases between them. The germline V gene (reference sequence) provides CDR1 SGHNT and CDR2 YYREEE. Each collaborating institution followed its own protocols to collect whole blood in K2EDTA tubes. For TCRbeta analysis, collaborator samples were shipped as frozen whole blood, as isolated PBMCs, or as DNA extracted from either sample type. TCRbeta CDR3 regions were amplified from genomic DNA by means of the immunoSEQ Assay, a bias-controlled multiplex PCR. As for the original processing: Nucleated cell counts per sample were estimated from amplification of reference gene primers within the assay. Sequence reads were collapsed and filtered to measure the absolute abundance of every unique TCRbeta CDR3 rearrangement. For each sample, productive Simpson clonality was calculated as the square root of Simpson's diversity index over productive rearrangements. TCRdb provides this immuneACCESS table in a form limited to in-frame rearrangements. Some clones are lacking; in checked studies, under half of them reflect an unresolved V gene, and why the rest are absent is not known. V and J calls and clone size are those listed in that table; D and trimming were worked out from the DNA. Counted in this sample were about 61,000 clones; 79% of them appeared once. The top ten clones comprise around 5.4% of the sample.

Notes on this clone: This clone's antigen is unknown. Nothing much larger sits one base from this clone, and base qualities are not available.

Results and caveats for the whole study, not just this receptor: The quantity of clinical and demographic metadata differed by source and by participant and was supplied without curation.

The specimen sequenced was peripheral blood. Here the chain combines TRBV5-4 and TRBJ2-3; the D gene is perhaps TRBD1, from 5 matching bases. The sequence came from a woman in her 70s with acute or convalescent COVID-19. For the CDR3, the sequence is CASSPGARGEDTQYF. The sequenced DNA: TGTGCCAGCAGCCCTGGAGCAAGGGGTGAGGATACGCAGTATTTT.